This T cell receptor beta chain was documented in a study of identical twins. General observations from the study: Memory repertoires showed no such pattern, whereas abundant cord blood beta clonotypes carried fewer insertions. Excess sharing between twins was weaker in beta out-of-frame sequences. Twin-shared out-of-frame alpha sequences showed excess low generation probability.

Template switching introduced a universal primer site, and the cDNA bore unique molecular identifiers. From the 5' RACE reads, TCRdb called clonotypes with MiXCR, one entry per CDR3 protein. This sample yields some 500,000 distinct CDR3 sequences, of which 14% are seen a single time; about 0.53% belongs to the top ten. CDR3 size: 14 residues. The ends were cut back, 8 bases at V and 4 bases at J, with 17 bases in the middle. CDR1 and CDR2 from the germline V gene are MDHEN and SYDVKM. This clonotype was observed a few times. Its antigen is unknown. These data were likewise used in another study, on yellow fever vaccine responses in identical twins.

The TCR comes from a woman in her late teens or twenties in good health. This chain joins TRBV28 and TRBJ1-1; D not certain. The source material was CD4+ T cells sorted from blood. CDR3 sequence reads: CASGERVVGTEAFF. CDR3 nucleotides: TGTGCCAGCGGGGAGAGGGTGGTAGGCACTGAAGCTTTCTTT.